These 27 T cell receptor beta chains originate from one sample sequenced in a study of immune heterogeneity within non-small cell lung tumors. The template consisted of bulk tumor genomic DNA, with roughly 0.55 ug used per sample. Collection of several biopsies per primary tumor, spaced far apart, took place during surgery. Patients underwent curative surgery for non-small cell lung cancer (untreated and newly diagnosed). For the TCR beta CDR3, multiplex PCR with 32 V and 13 J primers performed the amplification. TCRdb analysed the multiplex PCR reads with MiXCR anew, one entry per CDR3 protein. The sample comprises 30,000 to 40,000 distinct CDR3 sequences, about 29% of which are singletons, and 3% to 4.5% rests with the top ten. Sequenced input: lung tumor tissue. Source of these receptors: a man aged 40-49 years with non-small cell lung cancer.

Many counts were recorded for this clonotype. The chain is built from TRBV9 and TRBJ1-4; perhaps TRBD1 as D (6 bases). The V gene's germline CDR1 is SGDLS and CDR2 YYNGEE. Between the trimmed V and J ends, which lost 2 bases and 6 bases, there was a span of 14 bases. This CDR3 contains 15 residues. The CDR3 nucleotides are TGTGCCAGCAGCGTCCAGGGAGGGGGTCATGAAAAACTGTTTTTT. This gives the protein CASSVQGGGHEKLFF.

CDR3 sequence reads: CASSYGLAGGPGDTQYF. CDR3 in DNA: TGTGCCAGCAGCTACGGACTAGCGGGAGGGCCGGGGGACACCCAGTACTTC. This chain connects TRBV7-2 to TRBJ2-5; 15 bases map to TRBD2. Germline V gene data show CDR1 as SGHTA and CDR2 as FQGNSA. There are 17 residues in the CDR3. J lost 8 bases, V lost 4 bases, and 11 bases had no gene match.

The chain is built from TRBV27 and TRBJ2-1; no clear D. The V gene's germline CDR1 is MNHEY and CDR2 SMNVEV (reference sequence). Trimming stripped 2 bases from V and 5 bases from J, with 7 bases between. This CDR3 comprises 13 residues. The CDR3 DNA sequence: TGTGCCAGCAGTTTACTGGGGAACAATGAGCAGTTCTTC. It codes for CASSLLGNNEQFF.

This clonotype was detected once. A much larger clone is a single base away; this may be a read error. The chain employs TRBV9 and TRBJ1-6, with D possibly TRBD1 on 5 matching bases. Trimming removed 2 bases from V and 11 bases from J, with 11 bases in between. This CDR3 contains 13 residues. Germline CDR1 is SGDLS and CDR2 is YYNGEE. DNA of the CDR3: TGTGCCAGCAGCGTCGTGGGGGATCCACCCCTCCACTTT. Its translation is CASSVVGDPPLHF.

This clonotype occurred a few times. V usage is TRBV4-3 and J usage is TRBJ2-3; D is unresolved. Looked up from germline, CDR1 is LGHNA and CDR2 is YSLEER. The CDR3 runs to 14 residues. V dropped 0 bases and J dropped 2 bases, with 6 bases sitting between them. The CDR3 here is CASSQDLNTDTQYF. The DNA for the CDR3 is TGCGCCAGCAGCCAAGACCTTAACACAGATACGCAGTATTTT.

This clonotype appeared many times. V usage is TRBV19 and J usage is TRBJ1-2, with D perhaps TRBD1 (6 bases). Germline V gives CDR1 LNHDA, CDR2 SQIVND (reference sequence). The V end lost 5 bases, the J end lost 4 bases, and 17 bases lay between the germline ends. CDR3 length equals 15 residues. CDR3 amino acids: CASSAGTPGRYGYTF. As DNA, the CDR3 is TGTGCCAGTAGTGCCGGGACACCCGGTCGCTATGGCTACACCTTC.

The rearrangement joins TRBV11-3 to TRBJ2-5, with 7 bases matching TRBD2. Unmatched junction bases numbered 8, after V lost 5 bases and J lost 5 bases. The CDR3 covers 14 residues. The V gene's germline CDR1 is SGHNT and CDR2 YENEEA. In DNA, the CDR3 is TGTGCCAGCAGCCTAGCTAGCGGCGGGGAGACCCAGTACTTC. Residues: CASSLASGGETQYF.

This clonotype was counted between two and nine times. The chain joins TRBV7-2 to TRBJ2-3; tentative D call: TRBD2 (6 bases). The germline CDR1 and CDR2 sequences are SGHTA and FQGNSA. Trimming removed 1 base at V and 0 bases at J, with 14 bases between. The CDR3 consists of 17 residues. CDR3 protein: CASSLVGLAISTDTQYF. CDR3 nucleotides: TGTGCCAGCAGCTTAGTAGGGCTAGCGATTAGCACAGATACGCAGTATTTT.

Worth noting for this clonotype: Being one base from a much bigger clone, this may be a read error. This chain connects TRBV30 to TRBJ1-3; TRBD1 aligns across 9 bases. Germline V gene sequence: CDR1 GTSNPN, CDR2 SVGIG (reference sequence). There are 18 residues in the CDR3. CDR3 in amino acids: CAWQRQGAQGASGNTIHF. The CDR3 bases are TGTGCCTGGCAACGCCAAGGGGCACAGGGGGCCTCTGGAAACACCATACATTTT.

This clonotype was seen a handful of times. The rearrangement links TRBV10-3 to TRBJ2-1, with D possibly matching TRBD2 (6 bases). The CDR3 totals 13 residues. CDR1 ENHRY and CDR2 SYGVKD come from the germline V gene. V gave up 6 bases and J gave up 5 bases, with 11 bases separating them. Here the CDR3 reads CAIRGGVDNEQFF. The CDR3 coding sequence is TGTGCCATCAGAGGCGGGGTAGACAATGAGCAGTTCTTC.

With regard to this clonotype: This clone may be a read error of a much larger clone one base away. The rearrangement links TRBV6-9 to TRBJ2-7, with 8 bases that match TRBD1. The CDR3 has 13 amino acids. V dropped 7 bases and J dropped 6; count of bases not matched to a gene: 8. Germline assignment: CDR1 MNHGY and CDR2 SVAAGI. As DNA, the CDR3 is TGTGCCAGCATTTACCAGGGGGCCTTCGAGCAGTACTTC. Translating it yields CASIYQGAFEQYF.

This clonotype was counted ten times or more. The J gene is TRBJ1-5, the V gene TRBV19; a possible D gene is TRBD1 (6 bases). V was shortened by 9 bases and J by 7 bases, with 25 bases between the two germline ends. The CDR3 runs to 16 residues. CDR1 is LNHDA and CDR2 is SQIVND in the germline V gene (reference sequence). CDR3 nucleotides: TGTGCCAGCCAAGATGGGGGCTTGGTCTCGGGACAGCCCCAGCATTTT. It encodes CASQDGGLVSGQPQHF.

Notes on this clonotype: A much larger clone differs by one base, so this may be a read error. V usage is TRBV27 and J usage is TRBJ1-6, with D possibly matching TRBD1 (5 bases). The germline V gene encodes CDR1 MNHEY and CDR2 SMNVEV (reference sequence). CDR3 length: 16 residues. Trimming stripped 2 bases from V and 5 bases from J, with 13 bases between. CDR3 nucleotide sequence: TGTGCCAGCAGTTTAGAGGGGTTACTCCATAATTCACCCCTCCACTTT. Its protein product is CASSLEGLLHNSPLHF.

The chain combines TRBV11-3 with TRBJ1-1; D gene ambiguous. The CDR3 runs to 16 residues. Germline CDR1 reads SGHNT; CDR2 reads YENEEA. With 5 bases removed from V and 1 base from J, the gap between germline ends came to 17 bases. The CDR3 coding sequence is TGTGCCAGCAGCCAATCCATGGGGAGGGCGAACACTGAAGCTTTCTTT. Its protein is CASSQSMGRANTEAFF. The whole variable domain, remainder taken from reference TRBV11-3 and TRBJ1-1, is EAGVVQSPRYKIIEKKQPVAFWCNPISGHNTLYWYLQNLGQGPELLIRYENEEAVDDSQLPKDRFSAERLKGVDSTLKIQPAELGDSAVYLCASSQSMGRANTEAFFGQGTRLTVV.

This rearrangement joins TRBV27 to TRBJ2-2; 7 nucleotides match TRBD1. CDR3 length: 16 residues. J lost 6 bases, V lost 5 bases, and 12 bases had no gene match. Germline V gene lookup returns CDR1 MNHEY and CDR2 SMNVEV (reference sequence). The CDR3 bases are TGTGCCAGCAGTCTAACAGGGGTTGGTCAAGCCGGGGAGCTGTTTTTT. Protein: CASSLTGVGQAGELFF.

This clonotype appeared many times. This chain links TRBV18 with TRBJ1-1; no clear D gene. Germline V gene sequence: CDR1 KGHSH, CDR2 LQKENI. V shed 1 base and J shed 0 bases, with 12 bases lying between them. The CDR3 consists of 16 residues. The CDR3 nucleotides are TGTGCCAGCTCACCACTGGGGAGAAGTTTGAACACTGAAGCTTTCTTT. Translated, it gives CASSPLGRSLNTEAFF.

This clonotype was seen many times. The genes are TRBV5-1 and TRBJ1-1, with 10 bases aligning to TRBD1. The CDR3 spans 14 residues. The V gene end was trimmed by 4 bases and the J gene end by 5 bases; junction bases not matched to a gene: 5. Germline V gene sequence: CDR1 SGHRS, CDR2 YFSETQ. The CDR3 region has the DNA TGCGCCAGCAGCAGTGACAGGGGGCAAACTGAAGCTTTCTTT. It specifies CASSSDRGQTEAFF.

This clonotype is medium-sized within its sample. This chain joins TRBV27 and TRBJ2-7; 9 bases map to TRBD1. Trimming took 1 base from V and 5 from J; bases not matched to a gene: 9. The CDR3 covers 16 residues. Germline V gives CDR1 MNHEY, CDR2 SMNVEV (reference sequence). The CDR3 nucleotides are TGTGCCAGCAGTTTATTCTCCGGGACAGGGTCCCACGAGCAGTACTTC. Its protein is CASSLFSGTGSHEQYF.

A word on this clonotype: This may come from a read error, since a much larger clone is one base off. The chain is built from TRBV9 and TRBJ2-1; tentatively, D is TRBD1 (8 bases). The CDR3 spans 17 residues. Germline V gene sequence: CDR1 SGDLS, CDR2 YYNGEE. In nucleotides, the CDR3 is TGTGCCAACAGCCCGAACAGGGGGGGAAGCTCCTACAATGAGCAGTTCTTC. It specifies CANSPNRGGSSYNEQFF.

There are many counts of this clonotype. V usage is TRBV15 and J usage is TRBJ1-4, with 10 nucleotides matching TRBD1. The trim removed 2 bases at V and 0 bases at J, leaving 3 bases unmatched. Germline values: CDR1 LNHNV, CDR2 YYDKDF (reference sequence). This CDR3 has 17 residues. CDR3 nucleotides: TGTGCCACCAGCAGATTCGGGACAGGGGCAACTAATGAAAAACTGTTTTTT. It is translated as CATSRFGTGATNEKLFF.

This clonotype was seen many times. J is TRBJ2-7 and V is TRBV2, with D unresolved. This CDR3 is built from 10 residues. The germline V gene encodes CDR1 SNHLY and CDR2 FYNNEI. Trimming removed 6 bases from V and 5 bases from J, with 5 bases in between. The CDR3 bases are TGTGCCAGCAGGTATGACGAGCAGTACTTC. Amino acids: CASRYDEQYF.

To note about this clonotype: Likely a read error: the CDR3 ends without its conserved phenylalanine or tryptophan. The chain has TRBV29-1 and TRBJ2-7, with TRBD1 identical over 10 bases. The CDR3 is 13 residues long. The V segment lost 7 bases and the J segment 3 bases; nucleotides outside the gene matches: 6. Germline CDR1 SQVTM, CDR2 ANQGSEA. CDR3 in amino acids: CSAGDRGSYEQYL. The CDR3 DNA reads TGCAGCGCGGGGGACAGGGGTAGCTACGAGCAGTACTTG.

On this clonotype: Mismatch with germline at one junction end may stem from a read error. The CDR3 here is CAISTPSRGGPHHF. CDR3 DNA sequence: TGTGCCATTAGTACCCCCTCTAGGGGTGGGCCCCACCATTTT. The chain has TRBV19 and TRBJ1-5; D might be TRBD1 (5 bases). This CDR3 has 14 residues. Germline CDR1 is LNHDA and CDR2 is SQIVND (reference sequence).

Within the sample, this clonotype is medium-sized. The rearrangement uses TRBV6-1 and TRBJ2-7; possibly TRBD1 or TRBD2 for D (5 bases each). The CDR3 runs to 12 residues. V lost 8 bases, J lost 5 bases, and 13 bases lay in between. CDR1 and CDR2 from the germline V gene are MNHNS and SASEGT. DNA for the CDR3: TGTGCCAGCTTTCAGGGACCCAACGAGCAGTACTTC. This encodes CASFQGPNEQYF.

As to this clonotype: Being one base from a much bigger clone, this may be a read error. The gene calls are TRBV5-1 and TRBJ2-7, with 14 bases aligning to TRBD2. V lost 2 bases and J lost 6; bases outside the gene matches: 7. The CDR3 covers 16 residues. In germline, CDR1 is SGHRS, CDR2 YFSETQ. The CDR3 DNA follows: TGCGCCAGCAGCTTAGGGGGGACTAGCGGGAGCTGCGAGCAGTACTTC. This gives the protein CASSLGGTSGSCEQYF.

This clonotype was counted at least ten times. CDR3 amino acids: CASIWGQGDEQFF. CDR3 bases: TGTGCCTCCATATGGGGACAGGGGGATGAGCAGTTCTTC. The chain employs TRBV6-1 and TRBJ2-1; 11 bases are shared with TRBD1. Germline trimming cut 11 bases from V and 8 bases from J; bases unmatched to any gene: 8. The CDR3 is 13 amino acids. From germline, CDR1 is MNHNS and CDR2 SASEGT.

This clonotype was seen only a few times. The chain carries TRBV11-3 and TRBJ2-7, with D tentatively TRBD1 or TRBD2 (6 bases each). V was trimmed by 5 bases and J by 0 bases, leaving 17 bases between them. The CDR3 consists of 16 residues. CDR1 is SGHNT and CDR2 is YENEEA in the germline V gene. In DNA form, the CDR3 reads TGTGCCAGCAGCGGAGGGGGTTTTAAGGGCTCCTACGAGCAGTACTTC. Encoded protein: CASSGGGFKGSYEQYF.